These 9 T cell receptor beta chains were sequenced from one sample in a study of shared clonotypes between healthy human individuals. Data came from immunoSEQ multiplex PCR; TCRdb stores just in-frame clones and leaves some out. The top ten clones hold around 0.35% of a sample with 2 million to 2.5 million clones, 85% to 95% of them seen once. Sample: naive CD4+ T cells from PBMCs. Subset given: CD45RA+ positively selected. The source is a man between 18 and 35 years old in good health. Some clones in this sample may be carry-over from other donors' samples.

The chain carries TRBV21-1 and TRBJ2-5; the table calls TRBD2, which could not be checked here. TRBV21-1 is a listed pseudogene. The CDR3 is 10 amino acids. The CDR3 sequence is CATRPQTQYF. CDR3 nucleotides: TGTGCCACCCGTCCTCAGACCCAGTACTTC.

V usage is TRBV19 and J usage is TRBJ2-7, with unresolved D. The V gene's germline CDR1 is LNHDA and CDR2 SQIVND (reference sequence). Trimming removed 5 bases from V and 2 bases from J, with 19 bases in between. The CDR3 runs 16 residues. CDR3 DNA sequence: TGTGCCAGTAGTTGGGCTTTGGGGTCCGTTACCTACGAGCAGTACTTC. Protein sequence: CASSWALGSVTYEQYF.

J is TRBJ2-5 and V is TRBV7-9; 7 positions agree with TRBD2. The CDR3 totals 15 residues. V was clipped by 8 bases and J by 3 bases; unmatched bases: 12. Germline V gene sequence: CDR1 SEHNR, CDR2 FQNEAQ (reference sequence). This CDR3 is CASGSASGGKETQYF. As DNA, the CDR3 is TGTGCCAGCGGCTCCGCCTCGGGGGGAAAAGAGACCCAGTACTTC. Full variable domain (rest looked up from reference TRBV7-9 and TRBJ2-5): DTGVSQNPRHKITKRGQNVTFRCDPISEHNRLYWYRQTLGQGPEFLTYFQNEAQLEKSRLLSDRFSAERPKGSFSTLEIQRTEQGDSAMYLCASGSASGGKETQYFGPGTRLLVL.

This chain joins TRBV7-2 and TRBJ2-7; 9 nucleotides align to TRBD1. The trim removed 3 bases at V and 4 bases at J, leaving 13 bases unmatched. In germline, CDR1 is SGHTA, CDR2 FQGNSA. The CDR3 contains 17 residues. The CDR3 sequence is CASSLRLTGTGIYEQYF. The DNA for the CDR3 is TGTGCCAGCAGCTTGAGATTAACCGGGACAGGGATTTACGAGCAGTACTTC.

On this clone: Other DNA sequences in this sample translate to the same CDR3. The chain carries TRBV6-6 and TRBJ2-2, with 10 bases lining up with TRBD2. CDR1 MNHNY and CDR2 SVGAGI come from the germline V gene (reference sequence). After removal of 5 bases from V and 1 base from J, the junction contained 1 base not matched to a gene. CDR3 size: 15 residues. CDR3 sequence reads: CASSRTSGNTGELFF. CDR3 nucleotide sequence: TGTGCCAGCAGTAGGACTAGCGGGAACACCGGGGAGCTGTTTTTT.

This sequence joins TRBV9 and TRBJ2-7; D is tentatively TRBD1 or TRBD2 (6 bases each). The germline V gene has CDR1 SGDLS and CDR2 YYNGEE. V was trimmed by 2 bases and J by 2 bases, leaving 17 bases between them. CDR3 length: 16 amino acids. CDR3 protein: CASSVDPGGSAYEQYF. DNA of the CDR3: TGTGCCAGCAGCGTGGATCCCGGGGGCAGCGCCTACGAGCAGTACTTC.

The V call is TRBV6-1, the J call TRBJ2-3; D unclear. The CDR3 runs 12 residues. V gave up 5 bases and J gave up 6 bases, with 9 bases separating them. The germline gives CDR1 MNHNS, CDR2 SASEGT. Written as DNA, the CDR3 is TGTGCCAGCAGTACACTGGCGGATACGCAGTATTTT. Encoded protein: CASSTLADTQYF.

The J gene is TRBJ1-5, the V gene TRBV6-1; 9 nucleotides agree with TRBD1. There are 13 residues in the CDR3. Germline-derived CDR1 and CDR2 are MNHNS and SASEGT. Germline trimming cut 9 bases from V and 4 bases from J; bases unmatched to any gene: 4. CDR3 DNA sequence: TGTGCCAGTGAAGACAGGGGGAATCAGCCCCAGCATTTT. It is translated as CASEDRGNQPQHF.

V is TRBV28 and J is TRBJ2-3; D possibly corresponds to TRBD2 (6 bases). Germline V gene data show CDR1 as MDHEN and CDR2 as SYDVKM. Trimming removed 6 bases at V and 1 base at J, with 17 bases between. This CDR3 has 16 amino acids. The CDR3 sequence: CASSTPGGGGTDTQYF. The DNA for the CDR3 is TGTGCCAGCAGCACTCCCGGGGGTGGGGGCACAGATACGCAGTATTTT.